This entry describes one T cell receptor beta chain. Method: immunoSEQ multiplex PCR; TCRdb's copy keeps in-frame clones and lacks some. The top ten hold just over 20% of the sample, which has 4,900 or so clones, around three quarters seen once. The sample comes from a study of T cell clonotyping in hematopoietic cell transplantation. The V end lost 7 bases, the J end lost 2 bases, and 17 bases lay between the germline ends. CDR3 length: 15 residues. CDR1 MNHEY and CDR2 SMNVEV come from the germline V gene (reference sequence). The rearrangement joins TRBV27 to TRBJ1-1; D unresolved. The source material was peripheral blood mononuclear cells, sampled 100 days after allogeneic stem cell transplant. The receptor comes from a male patient between 55 and 70 years old who had an allogeneic stem cell transplant, so T cells may come from the graft donor. Some clones in this sample may be carry-over from other donors' samples. The CDR3 loop is CASTLRGWNNTEAFF. CDR3 bases: TGTGCCAGCACTCTTCGCGGGTGGAATAACACTGAAGCTTTCTTT.